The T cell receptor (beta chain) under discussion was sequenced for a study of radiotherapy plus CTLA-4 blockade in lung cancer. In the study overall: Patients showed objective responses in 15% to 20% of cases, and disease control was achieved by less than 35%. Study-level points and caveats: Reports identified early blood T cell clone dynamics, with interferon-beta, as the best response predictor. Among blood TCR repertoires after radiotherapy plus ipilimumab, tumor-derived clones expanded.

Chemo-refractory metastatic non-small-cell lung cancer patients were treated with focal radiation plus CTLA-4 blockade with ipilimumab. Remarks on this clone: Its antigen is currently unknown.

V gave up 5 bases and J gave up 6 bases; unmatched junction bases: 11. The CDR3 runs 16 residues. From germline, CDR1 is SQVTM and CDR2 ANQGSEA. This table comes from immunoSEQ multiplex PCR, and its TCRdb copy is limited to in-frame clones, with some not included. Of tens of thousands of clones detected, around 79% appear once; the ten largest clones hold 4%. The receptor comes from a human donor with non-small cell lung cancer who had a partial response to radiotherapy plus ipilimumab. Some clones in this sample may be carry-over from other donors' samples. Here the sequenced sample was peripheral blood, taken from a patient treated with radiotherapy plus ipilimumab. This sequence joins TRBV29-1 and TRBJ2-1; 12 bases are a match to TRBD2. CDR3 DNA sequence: TGCAGCGTTCCCCTAGGAGGACTAGCGGGAAGCAATGAGCAGTTCTTC. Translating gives CSVPLGGLAGSNEQFF.